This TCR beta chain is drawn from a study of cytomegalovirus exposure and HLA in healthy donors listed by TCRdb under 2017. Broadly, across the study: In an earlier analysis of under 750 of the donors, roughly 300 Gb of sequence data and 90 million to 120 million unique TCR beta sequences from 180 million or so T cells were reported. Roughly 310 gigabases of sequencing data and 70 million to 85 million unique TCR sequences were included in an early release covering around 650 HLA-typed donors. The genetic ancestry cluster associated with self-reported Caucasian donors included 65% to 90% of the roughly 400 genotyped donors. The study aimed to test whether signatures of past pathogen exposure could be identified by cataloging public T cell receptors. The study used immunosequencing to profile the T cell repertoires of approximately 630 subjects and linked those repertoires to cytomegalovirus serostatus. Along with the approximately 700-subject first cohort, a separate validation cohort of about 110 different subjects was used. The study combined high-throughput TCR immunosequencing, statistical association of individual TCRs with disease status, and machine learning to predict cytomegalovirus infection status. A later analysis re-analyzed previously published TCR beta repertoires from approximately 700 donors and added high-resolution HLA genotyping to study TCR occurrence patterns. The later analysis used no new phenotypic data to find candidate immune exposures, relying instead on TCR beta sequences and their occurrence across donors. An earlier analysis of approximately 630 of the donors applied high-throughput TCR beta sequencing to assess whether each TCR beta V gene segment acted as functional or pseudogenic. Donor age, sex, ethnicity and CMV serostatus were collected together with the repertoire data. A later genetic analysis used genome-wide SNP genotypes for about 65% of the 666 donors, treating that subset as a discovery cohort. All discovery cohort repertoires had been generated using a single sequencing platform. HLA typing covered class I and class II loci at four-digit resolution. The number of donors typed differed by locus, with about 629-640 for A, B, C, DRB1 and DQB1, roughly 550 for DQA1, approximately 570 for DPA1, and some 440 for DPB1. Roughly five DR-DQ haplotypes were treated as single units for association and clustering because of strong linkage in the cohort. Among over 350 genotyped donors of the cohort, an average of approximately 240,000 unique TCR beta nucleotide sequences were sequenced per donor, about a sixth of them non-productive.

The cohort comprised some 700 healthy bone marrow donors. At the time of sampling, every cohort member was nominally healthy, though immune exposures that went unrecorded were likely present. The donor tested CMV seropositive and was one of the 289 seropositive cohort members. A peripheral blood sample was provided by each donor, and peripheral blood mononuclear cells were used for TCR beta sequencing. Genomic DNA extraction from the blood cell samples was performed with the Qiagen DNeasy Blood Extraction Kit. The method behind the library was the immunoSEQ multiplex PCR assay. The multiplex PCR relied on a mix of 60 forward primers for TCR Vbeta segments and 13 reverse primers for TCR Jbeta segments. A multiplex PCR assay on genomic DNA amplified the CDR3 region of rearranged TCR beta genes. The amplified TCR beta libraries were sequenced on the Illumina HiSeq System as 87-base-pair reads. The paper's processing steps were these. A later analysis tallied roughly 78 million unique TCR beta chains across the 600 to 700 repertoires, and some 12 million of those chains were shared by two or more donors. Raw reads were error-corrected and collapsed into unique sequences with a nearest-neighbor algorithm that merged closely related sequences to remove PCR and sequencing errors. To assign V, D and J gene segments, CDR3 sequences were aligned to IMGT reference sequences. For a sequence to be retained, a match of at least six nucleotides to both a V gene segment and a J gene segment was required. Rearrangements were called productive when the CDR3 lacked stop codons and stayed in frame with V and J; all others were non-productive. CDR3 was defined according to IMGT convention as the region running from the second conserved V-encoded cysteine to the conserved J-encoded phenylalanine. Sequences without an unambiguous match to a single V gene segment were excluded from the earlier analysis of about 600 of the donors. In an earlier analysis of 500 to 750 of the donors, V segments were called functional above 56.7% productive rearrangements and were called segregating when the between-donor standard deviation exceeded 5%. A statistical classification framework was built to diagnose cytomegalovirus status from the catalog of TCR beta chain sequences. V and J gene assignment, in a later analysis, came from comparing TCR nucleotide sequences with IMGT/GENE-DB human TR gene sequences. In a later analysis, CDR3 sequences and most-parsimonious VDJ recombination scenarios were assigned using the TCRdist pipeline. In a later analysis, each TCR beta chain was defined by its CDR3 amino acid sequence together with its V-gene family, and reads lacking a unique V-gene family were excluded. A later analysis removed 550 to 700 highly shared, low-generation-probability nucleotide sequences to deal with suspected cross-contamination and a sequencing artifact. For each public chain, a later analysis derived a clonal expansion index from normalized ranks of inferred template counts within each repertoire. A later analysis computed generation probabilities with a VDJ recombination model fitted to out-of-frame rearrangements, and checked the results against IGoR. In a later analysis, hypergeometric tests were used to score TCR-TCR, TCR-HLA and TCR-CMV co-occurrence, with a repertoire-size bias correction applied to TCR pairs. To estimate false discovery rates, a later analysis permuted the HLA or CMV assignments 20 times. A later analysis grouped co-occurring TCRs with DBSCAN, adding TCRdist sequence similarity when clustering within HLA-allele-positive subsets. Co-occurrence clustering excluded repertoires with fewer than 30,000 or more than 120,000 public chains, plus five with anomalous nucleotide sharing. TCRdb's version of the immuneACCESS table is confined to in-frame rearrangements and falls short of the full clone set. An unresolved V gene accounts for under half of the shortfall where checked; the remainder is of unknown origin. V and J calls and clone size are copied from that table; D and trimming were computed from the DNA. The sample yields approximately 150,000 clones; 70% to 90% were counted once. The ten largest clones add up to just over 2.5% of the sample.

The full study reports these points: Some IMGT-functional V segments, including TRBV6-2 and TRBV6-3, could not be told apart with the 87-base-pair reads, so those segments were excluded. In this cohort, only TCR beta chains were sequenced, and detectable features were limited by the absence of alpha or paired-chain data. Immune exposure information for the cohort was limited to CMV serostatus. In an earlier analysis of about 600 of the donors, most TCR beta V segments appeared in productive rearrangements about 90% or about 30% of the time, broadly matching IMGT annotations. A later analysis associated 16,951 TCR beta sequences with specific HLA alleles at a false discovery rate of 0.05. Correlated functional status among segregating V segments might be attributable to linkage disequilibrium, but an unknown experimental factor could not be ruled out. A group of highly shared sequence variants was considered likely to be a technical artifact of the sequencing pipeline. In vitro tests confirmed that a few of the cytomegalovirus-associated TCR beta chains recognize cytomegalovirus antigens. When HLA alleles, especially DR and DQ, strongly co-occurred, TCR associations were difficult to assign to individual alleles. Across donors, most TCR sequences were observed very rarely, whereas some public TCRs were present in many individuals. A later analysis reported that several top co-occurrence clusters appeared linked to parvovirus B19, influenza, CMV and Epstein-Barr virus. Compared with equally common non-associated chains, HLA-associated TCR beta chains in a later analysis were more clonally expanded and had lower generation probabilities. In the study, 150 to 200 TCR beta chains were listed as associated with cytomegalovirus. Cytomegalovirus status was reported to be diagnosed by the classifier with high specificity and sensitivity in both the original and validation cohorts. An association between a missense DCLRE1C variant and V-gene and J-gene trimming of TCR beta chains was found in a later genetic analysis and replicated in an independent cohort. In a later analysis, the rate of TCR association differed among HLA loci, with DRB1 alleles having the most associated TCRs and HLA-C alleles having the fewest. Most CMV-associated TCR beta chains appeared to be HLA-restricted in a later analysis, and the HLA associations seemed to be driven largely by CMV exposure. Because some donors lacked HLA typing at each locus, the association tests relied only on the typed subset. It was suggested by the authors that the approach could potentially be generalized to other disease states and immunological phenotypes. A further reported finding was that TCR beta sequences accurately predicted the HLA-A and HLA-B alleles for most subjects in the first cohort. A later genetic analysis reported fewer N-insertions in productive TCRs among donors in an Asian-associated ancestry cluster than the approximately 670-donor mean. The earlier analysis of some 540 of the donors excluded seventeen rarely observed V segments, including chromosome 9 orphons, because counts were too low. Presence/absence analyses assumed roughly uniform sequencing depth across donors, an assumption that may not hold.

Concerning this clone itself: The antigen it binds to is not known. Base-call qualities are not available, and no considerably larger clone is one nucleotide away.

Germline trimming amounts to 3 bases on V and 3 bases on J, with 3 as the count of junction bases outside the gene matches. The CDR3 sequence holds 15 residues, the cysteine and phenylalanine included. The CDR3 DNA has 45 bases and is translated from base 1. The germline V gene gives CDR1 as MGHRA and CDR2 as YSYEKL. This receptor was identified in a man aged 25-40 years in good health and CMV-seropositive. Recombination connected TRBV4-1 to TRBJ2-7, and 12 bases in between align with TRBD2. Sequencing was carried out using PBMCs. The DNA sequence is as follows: TGCGCCAGCAGCCACAGGACTAGCGGGAACTACGAGCAGTACTTC. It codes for CASSHRTSGNYEQYF.